These T cell receptor beta chains were read from a single sample in a study of early T cells in non-severe SARS-CoV-2 infection. TCRdb independently ran MiXCR on the 5' RACE reads; one entry per CDR3 protein. The top ten hold around 7.1% of the sample, which has 30,000 to 40,000 distinct CDR3 sequences, around 6% seen once. Material: whole blood. These receptors originate from an adult who was a healthcare worker with PCR-confirmed SARS-CoV-2 infection or an uninfected control (not recorded which). Both conserved end residues are part of each CDR3. Fields, in order: clone size, V gene, J gene, D gene, CDR3 protein, CDR3 DNA. A D gene is named only where the DNA matches it firmly. Clone sizes are shown as once, few, many or a size class.

size: many
V: TRBV30
J: TRBJ2-3
D: NA
CDR3: CAWRSSYSTDTQYF
DNA: TGTGCCTGGAGGTCTAGCTATAGCACAGATACGCAGTATTTT

size: many
V: TRBV13
J: TRBJ2-1
D: TRBD2
CDR3: CASSLDSGGAYNEQFF
DNA: TGTGCCAGCAGCTTAGATAGCGGGGGGGCCTACAATGAGCAGTTCTTC

size: many
V: TRBV7-9
J: TRBJ2-5
D: NA
CDR3: CASSFGRVREETQYF
DNA: TGTGCCAGCAGCTTCGGCAGGGTACGAGAAGAGACCCAGTACTTC

size: few
V: TRBV10-2
J: TRBJ2-1
D: NA
CDR3: CASSERGAAYNEQFF
DNA: TGCGCCAGCAGTGAGAGGGGGGCGGCCTACAATGAGCAGTTCTTC

size: many
V: TRBV7-8
J: TRBJ2-2
D: TRBD1
CDR3: CASSHPGTVNTGELFF
DNA: TGTGCCAGCAGCCACCCCGGGACAGTGAACACCGGGGAGCTGTTTTTT

size: many
V: TRBV11-2
J: TRBJ2-7
D: NA
CDR3: CASSSRPYEQYF
DNA: TGTGCCAGCAGCTCTCGCCCCTACGAGCAGTACTTC

size: many
V: TRBV28
J: TRBJ1-6
D: TRBD1
CDR3: CASSRRTGNNSPLHF
DNA: TGTGCCAGCAGCCGGAGGACAGGGAATAATTCACCCCTCCACTTT

size: many
V: TRBV5-5
J: TRBJ2-3
D: TRBD2
CDR3: CASSLYLAGGPTDTQYF
DNA: TGTGCCAGCAGCTTGTATCTAGCGGGGGGTCCCACAGATACGCAGTATTTT

size: many
V: TRBV24-1
J: TRBJ2-7
D: NA
CDR3: CATSDRPQGTYYF
DNA: TGTGCCACCAGTGATCGACCCCAAGGGACGTATTACTTC

size: many
V: TRBV20-1
J: TRBJ1-5
D: NA
CDR3: CSARVYSNQPQHF
DNA: TGCAGTGCTAGAGTCTATAGCAATCAGCCCCAGCATTTT

size: many
V: TRBV9
J: TRBJ2-1
D: NA
CDR3: CASSVEGTASNEQFF
DNA: TGTGCCAGCAGCGTAGAAGGGACCGCCAGCAATGAGCAGTTCTTC

size: many
V: TRBV11-2
J: TRBJ2-2
D: TRBD2
CDR3: CASTLLAGGLTTGELFF
DNA: TGTGCCAGCACCCTACTAGCGGGGGGGCTCACCACCGGGGAGCTGTTTTTT

size: many
V: TRBV10-1
J: TRBJ1-1
D: NA
CDR3: CASRVWDTNTEAFF
DNA: TGCGCCAGCAGGGTATGGGACACGAACACTGAAGCTTTCTTT

size: many
V: TRBV12-3/TRBV12-4
J: TRBJ2-2
D: NA
CDR3: CATRPRGGGGELFF
DNA: TGTGCCACCCGCCCAAGGGGAGGGGGCGGGGAGCTGTTTTTT

size: few
V: TRBV29-1
J: TRBJ2-1
D: NA
CDR3: CSVPVTDNEQFF
DNA: TGCAGCGTTCCCGTGACGGACAATGAGCAGTTCTTC

size: many
V: TRBV28
J: TRBJ2-5
D: NA
CDR3: CASSSTGRQETQYF
DNA: TGTGCCAGCAGTTCGACAGGGAGGCAAGAGACCCAGTACTTC